This TCR beta chain emerged from a study of blood T cell repertoires in COVID-19. Per the original data handling: Using reference gene primer amplification, nucleated cell counts were estimated. The table came from immunoSEQ multiplex PCR; TCRdb's copy has only in-frame clones and leaves some out. D and trimming come from the DNA, and the V and J calls and clone size come from that table. This sample has some 200,000 clones; 75% to 85% occur once, and the top ten carry around 9%. The CDR3 totals 15 residues. The junction had 2 bases not matched to a gene; V was cut back by 3 bases and J by 4 bases. The germline gives CDR1 MNHNS, CDR2 SASEGT.

This TCR was sampled from a man aged 40-55 years who had recovered from COVID-19. What was sequenced was PBMCs or T cells enriched from blood (not recorded which). The chain recombines TRBV6-1 with TRBJ2-7, with TRBD2 identical over 14 bases. CDR3 in DNA: TGTGCCAGCAGTGACGGGACTAGCGGGAGTTACGAGCAGTACTTC. This encodes CASSDGTSGSYEQYF.